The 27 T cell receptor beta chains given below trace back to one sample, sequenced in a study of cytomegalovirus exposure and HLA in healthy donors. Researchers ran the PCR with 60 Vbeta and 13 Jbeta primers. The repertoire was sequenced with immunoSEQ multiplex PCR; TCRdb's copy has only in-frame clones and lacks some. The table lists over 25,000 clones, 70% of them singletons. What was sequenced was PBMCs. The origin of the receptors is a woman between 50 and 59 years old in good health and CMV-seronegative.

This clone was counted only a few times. CDR3 bases: TGTGCCAGCAGAGAAAGGACAGGGGGTCAAGGTGAAAAACTGTTTTTT. Encoded protein: CASRERTGGQGEKLFF. This chain links TRBV2 with TRBJ1-4, with 10 nucleotides matching TRBD1. Looked up from germline, CDR1 is SNHLY and CDR2 is FYNNEI. The CDR3 has 16 residues. V was pared by 6 bases and J by 7 bases, with 11 bases of the junction left unmatched.

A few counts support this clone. CDR3 region: CASGRGTYNEQFF. CDR3 nucleotides: TGTGCCAGCGGGCGGGGCACCTACAATGAGCAGTTCTTC. The rearrangement uses TRBV6-1 and TRBJ2-1; a weak D match, TRBD2 (6 bases). The germline V gene has CDR1 MNHNS and CDR2 SASEGT. The V end lost 8 bases, the J end lost 2 bases, and 10 bases lay between the germline ends. The CDR3 contains 13 residues.

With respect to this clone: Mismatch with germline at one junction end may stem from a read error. CDR3 DNA: TGTACCAGCAGTCACCTACAGGGGTACGAGCAGTACTTC. This sequence encodes CTSSHLQGYEQYF. The V call is TRBV14, the J call TRBJ2-7; TRBD1 agrees at 7 bases. The CDR3 is 13 residues long. Germline lookup yields CDR1 SGHDN and CDR2 FVKESK. Complete variable domain (other parts from reference TRBV14 and TRBJ2-7): EAGVTQFPSHSVIEKGQTVTLRCDPISGHDNLYWYRRVMGKEIKFLLHFVKESKQDESGMPNNRFLAERTGGTYSTLKVQPAELEDSGVYFCTSSHLQGYEQYFGPGTRLTVT.

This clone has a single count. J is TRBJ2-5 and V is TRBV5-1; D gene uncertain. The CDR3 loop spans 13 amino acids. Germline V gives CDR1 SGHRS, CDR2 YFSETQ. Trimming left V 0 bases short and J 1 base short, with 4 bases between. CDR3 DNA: TGCGCCAGCAGCTTGGCCAGCCAAGAGACCCAGTACTTC. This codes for CASSLASQETQYF.

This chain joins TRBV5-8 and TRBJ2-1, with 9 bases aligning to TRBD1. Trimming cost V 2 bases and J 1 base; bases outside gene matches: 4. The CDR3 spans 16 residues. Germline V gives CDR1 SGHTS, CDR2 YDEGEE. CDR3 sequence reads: CASSFHRGRSYNEQFF. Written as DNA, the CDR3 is TGTGCCAGCAGCTTCCACAGGGGGCGTTCCTACAATGAGCAGTTCTTC.

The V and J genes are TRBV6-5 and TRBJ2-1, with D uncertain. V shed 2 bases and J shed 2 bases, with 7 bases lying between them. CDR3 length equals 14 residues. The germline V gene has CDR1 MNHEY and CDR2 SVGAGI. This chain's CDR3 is CASSYRRTYNEQFF. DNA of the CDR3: TGTGCCAGCAGTTACAGGCGGACCTACAATGAGCAGTTCTTC.

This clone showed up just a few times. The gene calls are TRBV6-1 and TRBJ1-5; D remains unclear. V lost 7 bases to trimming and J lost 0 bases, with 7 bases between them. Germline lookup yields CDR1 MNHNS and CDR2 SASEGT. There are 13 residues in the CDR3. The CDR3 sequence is CASTLYSNQPQHF. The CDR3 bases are TGTGCCAGCACCCTGTATAGCAATCAGCCCCAGCATTTT.

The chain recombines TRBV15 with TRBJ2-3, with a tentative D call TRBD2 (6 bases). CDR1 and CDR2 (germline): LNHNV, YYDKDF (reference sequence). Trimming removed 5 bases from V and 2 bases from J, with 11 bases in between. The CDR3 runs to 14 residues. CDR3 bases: TGTGCCACCAGCCCGGGACTGAACACAGATACGCAGTATTTT. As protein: CATSPGLNTDTQYF.

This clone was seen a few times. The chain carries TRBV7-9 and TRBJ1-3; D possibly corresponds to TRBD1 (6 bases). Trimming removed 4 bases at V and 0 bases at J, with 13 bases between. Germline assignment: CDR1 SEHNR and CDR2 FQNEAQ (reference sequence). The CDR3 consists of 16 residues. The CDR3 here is CASSSWTENSGNTIYF. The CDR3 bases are TGTGCCAGCAGCTCCTGGACAGAAAACTCTGGAAACACCATATATTTT. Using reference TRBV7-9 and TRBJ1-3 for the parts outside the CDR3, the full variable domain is DTGVSQNPRHKITKRGQNVTFRCDPISEHNRLYWYRQTLGQGPEFLTYFQNEAQLEKSRLLSDRFSAERPKGSFSTLEIQRTEQGDSAMYLCASSSWTENSGNTIYFGEGSWLTVV.

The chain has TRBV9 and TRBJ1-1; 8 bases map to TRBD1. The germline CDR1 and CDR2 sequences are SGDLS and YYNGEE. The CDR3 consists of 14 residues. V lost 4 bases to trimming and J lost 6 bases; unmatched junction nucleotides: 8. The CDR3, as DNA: TGTGCCAGCAGCCGAAACCCGGGACAGGCTGAAGCTTTCTTT. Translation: CASSRNPGQAEAFF. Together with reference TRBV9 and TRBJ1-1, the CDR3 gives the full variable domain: DSGVTQTPKHLITATGQRVTLRCSPRSGDLSVYWYQQSLDQGLQFLIQYYNGEERAKGNILERFSAQQFPDLHSELNLSSLELGDSALYFCASSRNPGQAEAFFGQGTRLTVV.

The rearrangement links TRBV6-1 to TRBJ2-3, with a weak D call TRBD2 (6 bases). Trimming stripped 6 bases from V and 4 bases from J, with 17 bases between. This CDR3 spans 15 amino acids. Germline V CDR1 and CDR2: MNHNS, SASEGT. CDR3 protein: CASRSWRGEADTQYF. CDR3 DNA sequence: TGTGCCAGCAGGAGTTGGAGGGGTGAGGCAGATACGCAGTATTTT.

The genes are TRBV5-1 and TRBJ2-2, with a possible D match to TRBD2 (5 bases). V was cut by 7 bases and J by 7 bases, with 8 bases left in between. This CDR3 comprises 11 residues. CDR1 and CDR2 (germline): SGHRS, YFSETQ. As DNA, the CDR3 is TGCGCCAGCCACGAGGGCGGGGAGCTGTTTTTT. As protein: CASHEGGELFF.

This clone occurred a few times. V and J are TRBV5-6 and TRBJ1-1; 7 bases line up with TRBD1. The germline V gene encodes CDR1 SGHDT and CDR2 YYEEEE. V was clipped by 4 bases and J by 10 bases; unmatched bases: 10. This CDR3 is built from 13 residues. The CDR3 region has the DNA TGTGCCAGCAGCCCCGGGACAGTCGTGGGAGCTTTCTTT. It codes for CASSPGTVVGAFF.

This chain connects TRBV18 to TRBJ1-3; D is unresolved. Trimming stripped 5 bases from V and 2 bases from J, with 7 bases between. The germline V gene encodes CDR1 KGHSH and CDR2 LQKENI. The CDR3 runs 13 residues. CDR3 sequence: CASSLSAGNTIYF. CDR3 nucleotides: TGTGCCAGCTCATTGTCGGCTGGAAACACCATATATTTT.

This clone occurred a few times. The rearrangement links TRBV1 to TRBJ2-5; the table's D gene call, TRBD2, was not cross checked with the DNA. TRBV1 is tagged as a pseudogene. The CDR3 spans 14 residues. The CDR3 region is CTSRSTRAGDSQYF. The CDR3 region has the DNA TGCACCAGCAGATCAACCAGGGCGGGGGATAGCCAGTACTTC.

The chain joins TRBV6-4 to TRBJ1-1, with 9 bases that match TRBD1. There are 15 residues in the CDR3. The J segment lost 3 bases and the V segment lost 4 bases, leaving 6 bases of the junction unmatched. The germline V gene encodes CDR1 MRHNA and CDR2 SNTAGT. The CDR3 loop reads CASSVSTGGDTEAFF. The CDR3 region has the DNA TGTGCCAGCAGTGTTTCGACAGGGGGAGACACTGAAGCTTTCTTT.

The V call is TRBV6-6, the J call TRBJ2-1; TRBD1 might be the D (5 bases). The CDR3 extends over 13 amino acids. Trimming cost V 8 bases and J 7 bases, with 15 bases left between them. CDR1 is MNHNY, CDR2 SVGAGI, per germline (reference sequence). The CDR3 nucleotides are TGTGCCAGCCACTCCCAGGGTCTTAATGAGCAGTTCTTC. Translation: CASHSQGLNEQFF.

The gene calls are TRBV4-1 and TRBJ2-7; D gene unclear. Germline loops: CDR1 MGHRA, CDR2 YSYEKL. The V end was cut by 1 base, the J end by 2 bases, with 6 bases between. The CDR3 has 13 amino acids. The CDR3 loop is CASSQGSAYEQYF. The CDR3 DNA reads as TGCGCCAGCAGCCAAGGATCGGCCTACGAGCAGTACTTC.

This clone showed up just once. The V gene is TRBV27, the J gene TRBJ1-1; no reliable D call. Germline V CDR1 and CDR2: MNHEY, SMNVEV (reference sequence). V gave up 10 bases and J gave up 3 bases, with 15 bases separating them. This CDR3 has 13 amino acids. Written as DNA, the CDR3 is TGTGCCACCAAGGATCCGGGTTACACTGAAGCTTTCTTT. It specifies CATKDPGYTEAFF.

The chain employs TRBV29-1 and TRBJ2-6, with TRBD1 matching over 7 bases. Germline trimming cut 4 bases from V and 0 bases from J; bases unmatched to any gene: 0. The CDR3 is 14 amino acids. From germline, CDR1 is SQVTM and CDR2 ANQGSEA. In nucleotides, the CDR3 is TGCAGCGTTGCAGGGGGCTCTGGGGCCAACGTCCTGACTTTC. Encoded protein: CSVAGGSGANVLTF.

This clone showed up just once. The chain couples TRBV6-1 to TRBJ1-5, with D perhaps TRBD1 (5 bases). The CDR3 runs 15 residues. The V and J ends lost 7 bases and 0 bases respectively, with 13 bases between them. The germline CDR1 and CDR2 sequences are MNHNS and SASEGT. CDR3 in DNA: TGTGCCAGCATGAGGACAAGTAATAGCAATCAGCCCCAGCATTTT. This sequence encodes CASMRTSNSNQPQHF.

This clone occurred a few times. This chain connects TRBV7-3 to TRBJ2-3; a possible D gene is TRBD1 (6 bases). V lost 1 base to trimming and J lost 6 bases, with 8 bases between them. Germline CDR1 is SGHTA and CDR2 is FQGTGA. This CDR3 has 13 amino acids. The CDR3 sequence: CASSLKGDDTQYF. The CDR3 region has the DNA TGTGCCAGCAGCTTAAAGGGGGATGATACGCAGTATTTT.

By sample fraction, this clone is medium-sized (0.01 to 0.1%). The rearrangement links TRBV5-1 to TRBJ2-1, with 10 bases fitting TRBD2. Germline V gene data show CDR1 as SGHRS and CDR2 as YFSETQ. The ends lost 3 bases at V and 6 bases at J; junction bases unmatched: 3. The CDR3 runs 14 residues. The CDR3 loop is CASSSWTSGNEQFF. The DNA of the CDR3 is TGCGCCAGCAGCTCCTGGACTAGCGGCAATGAGCAGTTCTTC.

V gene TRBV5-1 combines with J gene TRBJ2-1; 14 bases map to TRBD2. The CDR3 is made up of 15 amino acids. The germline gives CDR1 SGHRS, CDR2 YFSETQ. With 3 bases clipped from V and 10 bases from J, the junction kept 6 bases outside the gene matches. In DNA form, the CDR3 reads TGCGCCAGCAGCTCCGGACTAGCGGGGGGTCAGGAGCAGTTCTTC. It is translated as CASSSGLAGGQEQFF.

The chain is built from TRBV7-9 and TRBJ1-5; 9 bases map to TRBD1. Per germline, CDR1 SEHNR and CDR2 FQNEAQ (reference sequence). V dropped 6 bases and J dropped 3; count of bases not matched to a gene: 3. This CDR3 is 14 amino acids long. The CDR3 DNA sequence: TGTGCCAGCAGGGGGACAGGGAACAATCAGCCCCAGCATTTT. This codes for CASRGTGNNQPQHF.

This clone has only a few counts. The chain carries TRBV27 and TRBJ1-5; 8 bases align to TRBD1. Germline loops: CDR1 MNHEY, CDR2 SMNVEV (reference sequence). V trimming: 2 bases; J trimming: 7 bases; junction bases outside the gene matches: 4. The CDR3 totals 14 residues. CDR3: CASSLGTGEQPQHF. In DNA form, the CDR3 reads TGTGCCAGCAGTTTAGGGACAGGCGAACAGCCCCAGCATTTT.

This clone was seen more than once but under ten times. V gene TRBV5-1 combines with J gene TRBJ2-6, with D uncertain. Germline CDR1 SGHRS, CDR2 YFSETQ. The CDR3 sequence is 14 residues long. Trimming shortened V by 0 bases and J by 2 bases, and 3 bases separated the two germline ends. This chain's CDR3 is CASSLDTGANVLTF. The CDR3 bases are TGCGCCAGCAGCTTGGATACTGGGGCCAACGTCCTGACTTTC.